This T cell receptor beta chain appears in the sequencing data of a study of T cell changes during pregnancy in multiple sclerosis. Data came from immunoSEQ multiplex PCR; TCRdb stores just in-frame clones and leaves some out. This table holds about 120,000 clones, 80% to 95% found once. Sequencing used peripheral blood, obtained before pregnancy. This clonotype was obtained from a female donor with multiple sclerosis, enrolled in a pregnancy study.

The CDR3 here is CAWSYEGEGPQHF. CDR3 in DNA: TGTGCCTGGAGTTACGAGGGGGAAGGGCCCCAGCATTTT. The rearrangement links TRBV30 to TRBJ1-5, with D possibly being TRBD1 (6 bases). CDR3 length equals 13 residues. V was clipped by 2 bases and J by 9 bases, with 14 bases between them. CDR1 is GTSNPN and CDR2 is SVGIG in the germline V gene (reference sequence).